Listed here are 29 T cell receptor beta chains from one sample, sequenced in a study of metastatic and nonmetastatic thyroid tumors. The entire patient cohort was treatment-naive prior to thyroid surgery. TCRdb recomputed clones from the PCR reads via MiXCR. The table shows about 2,000 clones, with around two fifths occurring only once. Input material: adjacent normal tissue. The receptors originated from a female donor with papillary thyroid cancer or a benign thyroid nodule (not recorded which). Some clones in this sample may be carry-over from other donors' samples.

This clone was seen only a few times. This sequence joins TRBV12-3 or TRBV12-4 and TRBJ2-7, with D possibly being TRBD1 (6 bases). V was pared by 6 bases and J by 1 base, with 10 bases between. The CDR3 sequence is 13 residues long. This chain's CDR3 is CASSLQGSYEQYF. The CDR3 region has the DNA TGTGCCAGCAGCCTACAGGGTTCCTACGAGCAGTACTTC.

V usage is TRBV15 and J usage is TRBJ1-1, with TRBD1 as a possible D gene (5 bases). The CDR3 is 14 amino acids. V lost 3 bases and J lost 5, with 13 bases in between. Germline CDR1 and CDR2: LNHNV and YYDKDF (reference sequence). DNA for the CDR3: TGTGCCACCAGCAGGGGTTGGGGGAGGACTGAAGCTTTCTTT. Amino acid sequence: CATSRGWGRTEAFF.

The J gene is TRBJ2-7, the V gene TRBV30; possibly TRBD2 for D (6 bases). Germline CDR1 reads GTSNPN; CDR2 reads SVGIG (reference sequence). V shed 0 bases and J shed 0 bases, with 12 bases lying between them. The CDR3 has 15 residues. Here the CDR3 DNA reads TGTGCCTGGAGTGTATGGGGGGATAGCTCCTACGAGCAGTACTTC. It is translated as CAWSVWGDSSYEQYF. Drawing the rest from reference TRBV30 and TRBJ2-7, the complete variable domain is SQTIHQWPATLVQPVGSPLSLECTVEGTSNPNLYWYRQAAGRGLQLLFYSVGIGQISSEVPQNLSASRPQDRQFILSSKKLLLSDSGFYLCAWSVWGDSSYEQYFGPGTRLTVT.

V usage is TRBV20-1 and J usage is TRBJ2-3; D may be TRBD1 or TRBD2 (5 bases each). The CDR3 sequence is 15 residues long. Germline assignment: CDR1 DFQATT and CDR2 SNEGSKA (reference sequence). Between the trimmed V and J ends, which lost 1 base and 1 base, there was a span of 12 bases. CDR3: CSARGGYWGTDTQYF. As DNA, the CDR3 is TGCAGTGCTAGAGGGGGGTATTGGGGCACAGATACGCAGTATTTT.

This chain links TRBV4-1 with TRBJ1-4; no reliable D call. The CDR3 runs to 18 residues. V lost 1 base and J 0 bases, leaving 15 bases between the germline ends. CDR1 MGHRA and CDR2 YSYEKL come from the germline V gene. This CDR3 reads CASSQGASTPSTNEKLFF. Here the CDR3 DNA reads TGCGCCAGCAGCCAAGGCGCCTCTACACCTTCAACTAATGAAAAACTGTTTTTT.

This clone came up a few times. The rearrangement joins TRBV12-3 or TRBV12-4 to TRBJ2-7; TRBD1 matches at 7 bases. The CDR3 has 13 amino acids. J gave up 3 bases and V 2 bases, and 1 base lay outside the gene matches. In DNA, the CDR3 is TGTGCCAGCAGTTTAAGACAGGGCTACGAGCAGTACTTC. Translation gives CASSLRQGYEQYF.

The genes are TRBV20-1 and TRBJ2-7, with TRBD2 identical over 8 bases. The trim removed 1 base at V and 2 bases at J, leaving 7 bases unmatched. The CDR3 consists of 15 residues. Germline lookup yields CDR1 DFQATT and CDR2 SNEGSKA (reference sequence). CDR3 sequence (DNA): TGCAGTGCTAGAGGGGTGAACGGGAGGGCCTACGAGCAGTACTTC. Its protein is CSARGVNGRAYEQYF.

This clone was seen only a few times. CDR3 in amino acids: CASSAYSSSPLHF. The CDR3 DNA reads TGTGCCAGCAGTGCCTATTCAAGTTCACCCCTCCACTTT. The chain uses TRBV6-1 and TRBJ1-6, with D uncertain. The CDR3 length is 13 residues. The V end was cut by 4 bases, the J end by 9 bases, with 10 bases between. The germline V gene encodes CDR1 MNHNS and CDR2 SASEGT.

The chain couples TRBV5-1 to TRBJ2-1, with 11 bases that match TRBD2. V shed 3 bases and J 5 bases; nucleotides not matched to a gene: 4. This CDR3 region has 15 residues. Germline CDR1 SGHRS, CDR2 YFSETQ. CDR3 nucleotides: TGCGCCAGCAGCTCACTAGCGGGAGAAAACAATGAGCAGTTCTTC. Protein product: CASSSLAGENNEQFF. Full variable domain (outside the CDR3, taken from reference TRBV5-1 and TRBJ2-1): KAGVTQTPRYLIKTRGQQVTLSCSPISGHRSVSWYQQTPGQGLQFLFEYFSETQRNKGNFPGRFSGRQFSNSRSEMNVSTLELGDSALYLCASSSLAGENNEQFFGPGTRLTVL.

On this clone itself: At one end the junction does not follow the germline gene, possibly because of a read error. The rearrangement uses TRBV5-1 and TRBJ2-3; D uncertain. Germline values: CDR1 SGHRS, CDR2 YFSETQ. CDR3 length: 14 amino acids. For the CDR3, the DNA is TGCGCCAGCAGCGTGGACGGACCCACAGATACGCAATATTTT. Translated, it gives CASSVDGPTDTQYF.

This clone has a handful of counts. V gene TRBV20-1 combines with J gene TRBJ1-1; D is possibly TRBD1 (6 bases). Germline V gene sequence: CDR1 DFQATT, CDR2 SNEGSKA (reference sequence). There are 15 residues in the CDR3. V dropped 0 bases and J dropped 0 bases, with 11 bases sitting between them. CDR3 DNA: TGCAGTGCTAGAGACGGGACAAGCCTGAACACTGAAGCTTTCTTT. This translates into CSARDGTSLNTEAFF.

J is TRBJ1-3 and V is TRBV20-1, with D possibly matching TRBD1 (5 bases). CDR1 is DFQATT and CDR2 is SNEGSKA in the germline V gene (reference sequence). V was shortened by 2 bases and J by 3 bases, with 17 bases between the two germline ends. This CDR3 region has 16 residues. CDR3 DNA: TGCAGTGCTAGACCGATACTGTGGGGCGATGGAAACACCATATATTTT. It translates to CSARPILWGDGNTIYF.

This clone was detected once. The chain couples TRBV4-1 to TRBJ1-2; D call uncertain. This CDR3 has 13 amino acids. CDR1 and CDR2 from the germline V gene are MGHRA and YSYEKL. Deletions cut 0 bases from V and 8 bases from J, with 10 bases between. For the CDR3, the DNA is TGCGCCAGCAGCCAAGATAGGCTATACGGCTACACCTTC. Protein product: CASSQDRLYGYTF.

The chain has TRBV28 and TRBJ2-7; TRBD1 matches at 12 bases. This CDR3 has 14 residues. V lost 4 bases and J lost 7; bases outside the gene matches: 5. Germline V gene lookup returns CDR1 MDHEN and CDR2 SYDVKM. CDR3: CASSYGTGGGEQYF. CDR3 coding DNA: TGTGCCAGCAGTTACGGGACAGGGGGCGGAGAGCAGTACTTC.

V usage is TRBV20-1 and J usage is TRBJ1-5, with TRBD1 identical over 9 bases. J lost 3 bases, V lost 2 bases, and 5 bases had no gene match. Germline CDR1 and CDR2: DFQATT and SNEGSKA (reference sequence). This CDR3 has 15 residues. As DNA, the CDR3 is TGCAGTGCTAGATGGGGGACAGGGTACAATCAGCCCCAGCATTTT. It is translated as CSARWGTGYNQPQHF.

The gene calls are TRBV12-3 or TRBV12-4 and TRBJ2-3; 9 nucleotides line up with TRBD2. J gave up 3 bases and V 5 bases, and 6 bases lay outside the gene matches. The CDR3 runs to 15 residues. For the CDR3, the DNA is TGTGCCAGCAGTCTCGGACTAGCGTCTACAGATACGCAGTATTTT. This translates into CASSLGLASTDTQYF.

V gene TRBV30 combines with J gene TRBJ1-5; D is unresolved. This CDR3 is 12 amino acids long. Germline V CDR1 and CDR2: GTSNPN, SVGIG (reference sequence). Trimming took off 5 bases at V and 7 bases at J, with 12 bases between the two ends. In nucleotides, the CDR3 is TGTGCCTGGGACATACCGGGGCAGCCCCAGCATTTT. Translating gives CAWDIPGQPQHF.

This sequence joins TRBV30 and TRBJ2-7; D may be TRBD1 (5 bases). Trimming cost V 1 base and J 3 bases, with 10 bases left between them. Germline V gene data show CDR1 as GTSNPN and CDR2 as SVGIG (reference sequence). The CDR3 spans 13 residues. Written as DNA, the CDR3 is TGTGCCTGGAGTGGAATCCAGGGCTACGAGCAGTACTTC. Amino acids: CAWSGIQGYEQYF.

This clone was picked up one time. The J gene is TRBJ2-7, the V gene TRBV7-8, with 8 nucleotides matching TRBD1. In germline, CDR1 is SGHVS, CDR2 FQNEAQ. This CDR3 has 15 amino acids. V was clipped by 5 bases and J by 0 bases; unmatched bases: 6. Here the CDR3 reads CASSQQGVTSYEQYF. CDR3 nucleotide sequence: TGTGCCAGCAGCCAACAGGGGGTGACCTCCTACGAGCAGTACTTC.

The gene calls are TRBV10-3 and TRBJ1-1; 9 bases are a match to TRBD1. The CDR3 runs to 15 residues. The J segment lost 1 base and the V segment lost 9 bases, leaving 9 bases of the junction unmatched. CDR1 and CDR2 (germline): ENHRY, SYGVKD. CDR3 DNA: TGTGCCATGAATAATCCGGGACAGGGGAACACTGAAGCTTTCTTT. This gives the protein CAMNNPGQGNTEAFF.

V and J are TRBV5-5 and TRBJ1-1; D gene unclear. V lost 4 bases and J lost 0, with 13 bases in between. This CDR3 has 15 amino acids. Germline V lookup: CDR1 SGHKS, CDR2 YYEKEE (reference sequence). CDR3 nucleotides: TGTGCCAGCAGCCCCGGACCGGGTGTGAACACTGAAGCTTTCTTT. Translated: CASSPGPGVNTEAFF.

V usage is TRBV7-2 and J usage is TRBJ1-5; 9 positions agree with TRBD1. Germline V lookup: CDR1 SGHTA, CDR2 FQGNSA. This CDR3 contains 15 residues. The V segment lost 5 bases and the J segment 8 bases; nucleotides outside the gene matches: 10. The CDR3 spells CASSAYTGGWEPQHF. The CDR3, as DNA: TGTGCCAGCAGCGCTTATACAGGGGGCTGGGAGCCCCAGCATTTT. The full variable domain, in which reference TRBV7-2 and TRBJ1-5 provide the parts outside the CDR3, is GAGVSQSPSNKVTEKGKDVELRCDPISGHTALYWYRQSLGQGLEFLIYFQGNSAPDKSGLPSDRFSAERTGGSVSTLTIQRTQQEDSAVYLCASSAYTGGWEPQHFGDGTRLSIL.

CDR3 bases: TGTGCCAGCACCCGGACAGGGCGGAACACTGAAGCTTTCTTT. Protein sequence: CASTRTGRNTEAFF. The J gene is TRBJ1-1, the V gene TRBV11-1, with 8 bases fitting TRBD1. Germline CDR1 and CDR2: SGHAT and FQDESV (reference sequence). CDR3 size: 14 residues. Trimming removed 7 bases from V and 1 base from J; junction bases left unmatched: 5.

The J gene is TRBJ1-2, the V gene TRBV27; weak D call: TRBD1 (6 bases). With 2 bases removed from V and 1 base from J, the gap between germline ends came to 11 bases. Germline V gene sequence: CDR1 MNHEY, CDR2 SMNVEV (reference sequence). The CDR3 is made up of 15 amino acids. In DNA form, the CDR3 reads TGTGCCAGCAGTTTAGTGGGGGGGCTTAACTATGGCTACACCTTC. Translating gives CASSLVGGLNYGYTF.

This clone was detected a few times. The CDR3 sequence is CASSQHRDAGELFF. CDR3 DNA: TGCGCCAGCAGCCAGCACAGGGATGCCGGGGAGCTGTTTTTT. J is TRBJ2-2 and V is TRBV4-1, with a possible D match to TRBD1 (6 bases). Germline lookup yields CDR1 MGHRA and CDR2 YSYEKL. The ends were cut back, 3 bases at V and 6 bases at J, with 11 bases in the middle. This CDR3 is built from 14 residues.

This clone has only a few counts. This chain uses TRBV7-9 with TRBJ2-7, with D perhaps TRBD1 (6 bases). CDR1 is SEHNR and CDR2 is FQNEAQ in the germline V gene (reference sequence). With 5 bases removed from V and 7 bases from J, the gap between germline ends came to 15 bases. This CDR3 region has 13 residues. CDR3 loop: CASSPGTFQEQYF. The CDR3 region has the DNA TGTGCCAGCAGCCCCGGGACATTCCAAGAGCAGTACTTC.

A remark on this clone: The sample contains more than one DNA sequence encoding this CDR3. V gene TRBV19 combines with J gene TRBJ1-5; tentatively, D is TRBD1 (6 bases). CDR1 and CDR2 (germline): LNHDA, SQIVND (reference sequence). The CDR3 contains 14 residues. V was pared by 5 bases and J by 7 bases, with 15 bases between. The CDR3 loop is CASSELQGDQPQHF. CDR3 DNA: TGTGCCAGTAGTGAATTACAGGGTGACCAGCCCCAGCATTTT.

The chain uses TRBV27 and TRBJ2-5; 7 positions agree with TRBD2. CDR1 is MNHEY, CDR2 SMNVEV, per germline (reference sequence). The V and J ends lost 3 bases and 0 bases, in that order; junction bases with no gene match: 13. CDR3 length: 18 residues. DNA for the CDR3: TGTGCCAGCAGTTTCTCCGCCGCGGGCGGGGGATACCAAGAGACCCAGTACTTC. This codes for CASSFSAAGGGYQETQYF.

The rearrangement uses TRBV7-6 and TRBJ1-4; D is unclear. Germline V gene lookup returns CDR1 SGHVS and CDR2 FNYEAQ. Between the trimmed V and J ends, which lost 0 bases and 0 bases, there was a span of 8 bases. The CDR3 covers 16 residues. CDR3 sequence: CASSLASWATNEKLFF. The CDR3 DNA reads TGTGCCAGCAGCTTAGCTTCATGGGCAACTAATGAAAAACTGTTTTTT. The entire variable domain, with the rest obtained from reference TRBV7-6 and TRBJ1-4, is as follows: GAGVSQSPRYKVTKRGQDVALRCDPISGHVSLYWYRQALGQGPEFLTYFNYEAQQDKSGLPNDRFSAERPEGSISTLTIQRTEQRDSAMYRCASSLASWATNEKLFFGSGTQLSVL.